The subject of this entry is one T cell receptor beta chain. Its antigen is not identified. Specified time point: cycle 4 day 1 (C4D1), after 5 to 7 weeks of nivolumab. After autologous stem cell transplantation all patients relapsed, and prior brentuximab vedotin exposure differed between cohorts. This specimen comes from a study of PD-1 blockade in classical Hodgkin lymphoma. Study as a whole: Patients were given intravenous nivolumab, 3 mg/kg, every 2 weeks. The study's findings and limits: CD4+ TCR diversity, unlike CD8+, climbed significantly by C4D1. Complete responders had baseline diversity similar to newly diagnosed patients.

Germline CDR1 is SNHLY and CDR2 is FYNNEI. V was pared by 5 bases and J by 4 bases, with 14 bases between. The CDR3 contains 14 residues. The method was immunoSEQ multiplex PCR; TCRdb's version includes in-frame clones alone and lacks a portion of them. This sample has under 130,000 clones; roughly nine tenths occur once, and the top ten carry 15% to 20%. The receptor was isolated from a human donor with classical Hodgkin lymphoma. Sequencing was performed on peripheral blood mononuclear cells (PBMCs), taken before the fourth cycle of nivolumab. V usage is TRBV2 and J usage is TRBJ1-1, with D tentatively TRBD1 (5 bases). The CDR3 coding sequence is TGTGCCAGCAGTCAGGAAGGGGTTGGCACTGAAGCTTTCTTT. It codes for CASSQEGVGTEAFF.